This TCR beta chain was retrieved from a study of blood T cell repertoires in COVID-19. Germline V gene data show CDR1 as SGHTA and CDR2 as FQGNSA. Trimming cost V 0 bases and J 2 bases, with 8 bases left between them. The CDR3 loop spans 15 amino acids. The protocol was immunoSEQ multiplex PCR, while the TCRdb copy is restricted to in-frame clones and leaves out a portion. Of tens of thousands of clones listed, 80% are singletons. This sequence joins TRBV7-2 and TRBJ1-5; D call uncertain. The receptor comes from a human donor in a cohort sampled during active COVID-19. Sequenced: peripheral blood. The CDR3 is CASSLAQAGNQPQHF. The CDR3 DNA reads TGTGCCAGCAGCTTAGCGCAAGCTGGCAATCAGCCCCAGCATTTT.